This T cell receptor (beta chain) was retrieved from a study of T cell repertoires in cytomegalovirus infection. Study-level background: A matching HLA type, together with CMV infection, was signaled by public TCR beta signatures.

The CDR3 length is 15 residues. V gave up 2 bases and J gave up 1 base, with 8 bases separating them. Germline CDR1 and CDR2: MNHEY and SVGEGT. TCRdb called the reads again in MiXCR, with one record for every CDR3 protein. The sample contains approximately 190,000 distinct CDR3 sequences, roughly 9% of which appear only once. General observations from the study: The study found HLA-C-restricted CMV-specific TCR beta clonotypes dominating the ex vivo response.

This clonotype appeared many times. As yet, its antigen is unknown. Sequencing input: PBMCs. The origin of this receptor is a human donor in good health (CMV status not recorded). Some clones in this sample may be carry-over from other donors' samples. This chain connects TRBV6-2 or TRBV6-3 to TRBJ2-2; D ambiguous. CDR3 DNA sequence: TGTGCCAGCAGTTACCCCCACGGGAACACCGGGGAGCTGTTTTTT. It yields the protein CASSYPHGNTGELFF.